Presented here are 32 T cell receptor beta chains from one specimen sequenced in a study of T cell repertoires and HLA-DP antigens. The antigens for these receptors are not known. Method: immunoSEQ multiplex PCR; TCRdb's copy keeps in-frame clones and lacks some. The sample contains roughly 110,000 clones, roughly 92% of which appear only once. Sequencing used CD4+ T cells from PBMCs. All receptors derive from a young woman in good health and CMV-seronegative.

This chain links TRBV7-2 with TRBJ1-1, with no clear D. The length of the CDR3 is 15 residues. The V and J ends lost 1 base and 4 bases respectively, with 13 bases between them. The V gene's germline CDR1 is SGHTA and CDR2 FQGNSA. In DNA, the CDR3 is TGTGCCAGCAGCTTAGTAGTGGCTGTTAGCACTGAAGCTTTCTTT. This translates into CASSLVVAVSTEAFF.

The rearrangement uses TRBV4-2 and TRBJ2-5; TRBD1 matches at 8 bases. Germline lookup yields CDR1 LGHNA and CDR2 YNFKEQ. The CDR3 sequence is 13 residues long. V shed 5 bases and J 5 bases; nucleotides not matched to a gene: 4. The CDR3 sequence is CASSYYRGETQYF. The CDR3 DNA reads TGTGCCAGCAGCTACTACAGGGGGGAGACCCAGTACTTC.

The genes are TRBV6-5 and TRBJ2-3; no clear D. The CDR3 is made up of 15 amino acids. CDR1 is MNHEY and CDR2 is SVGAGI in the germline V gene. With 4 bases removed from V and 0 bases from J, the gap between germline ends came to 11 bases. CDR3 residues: CASSSTGWSTDTQYF. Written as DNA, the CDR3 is TGTGCCAGCAGTTCCACGGGCTGGAGCACAGATACGCAGTATTTT.

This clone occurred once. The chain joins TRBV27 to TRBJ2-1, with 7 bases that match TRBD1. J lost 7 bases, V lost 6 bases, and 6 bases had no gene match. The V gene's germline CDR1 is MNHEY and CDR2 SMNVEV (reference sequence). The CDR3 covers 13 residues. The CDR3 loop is CASRQTGRNEQFF. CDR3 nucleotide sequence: TGTGCCAGCAGGCAGACAGGGCGGAATGAGCAGTTCTTC.

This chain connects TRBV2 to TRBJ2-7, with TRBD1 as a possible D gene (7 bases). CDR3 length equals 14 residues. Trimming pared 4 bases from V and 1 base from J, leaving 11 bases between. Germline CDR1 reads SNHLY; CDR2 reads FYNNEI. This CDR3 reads CASSAQGGSYEQYF. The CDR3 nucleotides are TGTGCCAGCAGTGCCCAGGGGGGTTCCTACGAGCAGTACTTC.

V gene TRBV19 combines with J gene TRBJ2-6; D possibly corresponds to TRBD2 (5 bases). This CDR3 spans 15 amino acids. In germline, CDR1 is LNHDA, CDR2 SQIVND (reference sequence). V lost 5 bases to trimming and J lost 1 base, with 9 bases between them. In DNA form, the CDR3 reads TGTGCCAGTAGTTTATGGGAGTCTGGGGCCAACGTCCTGACTTTC. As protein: CASSLWESGANVLTF.

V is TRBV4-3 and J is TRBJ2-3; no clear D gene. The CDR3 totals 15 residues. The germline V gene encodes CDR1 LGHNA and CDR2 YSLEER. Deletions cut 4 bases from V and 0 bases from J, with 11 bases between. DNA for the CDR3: TGCGCCAGCAGCCCACGAAAAACTAGCACAGATACGCAGTATTTT. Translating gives CASSPRKTSTDTQYF.

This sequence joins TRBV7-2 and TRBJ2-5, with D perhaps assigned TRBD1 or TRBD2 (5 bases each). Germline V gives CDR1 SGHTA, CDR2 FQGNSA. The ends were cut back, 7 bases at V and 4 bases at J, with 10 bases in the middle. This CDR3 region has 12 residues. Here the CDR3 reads CASTPGGETQYF. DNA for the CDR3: TGTGCCAGCACCCCTGGGGGAGAGACCCAGTACTTC.

In DNA form, the CDR3 reads TGTGCCAGCAGTTTATGGGCAGGGAATCAGCCCCAGCATTTT. The encoded protein is CASSLWAGNQPQHF. The chain couples TRBV28 to TRBJ1-5; tentatively, D is TRBD1 (5 bases). Per germline, CDR1 MDHEN and CDR2 SYDVKM. The CDR3 has 14 residues. The germline V and J ends were trimmed by 0 bases and 4 bases, with 7 bases remaining between them.

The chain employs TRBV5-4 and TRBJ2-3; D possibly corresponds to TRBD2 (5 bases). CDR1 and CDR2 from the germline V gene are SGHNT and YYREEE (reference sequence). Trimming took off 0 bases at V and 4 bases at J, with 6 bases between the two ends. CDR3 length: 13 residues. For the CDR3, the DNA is TGTGCCAGCAGCTTGGACGGGGCAGATACGCAGTATTTT. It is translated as CASSLDGADTQYF.

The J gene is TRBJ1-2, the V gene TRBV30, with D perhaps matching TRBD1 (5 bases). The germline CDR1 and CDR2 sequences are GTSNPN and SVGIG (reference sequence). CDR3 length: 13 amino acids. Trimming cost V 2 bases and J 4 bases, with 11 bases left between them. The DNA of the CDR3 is TGTGCCTGGAGTATAGACAGCAGCTATGGCTACACCTTC. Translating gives CAWSIDSSYGYTF.

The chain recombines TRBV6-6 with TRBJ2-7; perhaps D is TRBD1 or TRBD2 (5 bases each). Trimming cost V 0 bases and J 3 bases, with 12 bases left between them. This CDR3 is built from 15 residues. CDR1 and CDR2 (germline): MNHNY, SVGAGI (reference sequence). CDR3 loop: CASSYSGRGNYEQYV. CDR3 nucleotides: TGTGCCAGCAGTTACTCGGGCCGGGGCAACTACGAGCAGTACGTC.

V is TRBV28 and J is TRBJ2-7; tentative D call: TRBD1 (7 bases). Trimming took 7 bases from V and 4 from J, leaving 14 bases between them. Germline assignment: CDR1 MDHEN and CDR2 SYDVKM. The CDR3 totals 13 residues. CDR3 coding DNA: TGTGCCAGCATATCGCAGGGGGGATACGAGCAGTACGTC. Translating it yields CASISQGGYEQYV.

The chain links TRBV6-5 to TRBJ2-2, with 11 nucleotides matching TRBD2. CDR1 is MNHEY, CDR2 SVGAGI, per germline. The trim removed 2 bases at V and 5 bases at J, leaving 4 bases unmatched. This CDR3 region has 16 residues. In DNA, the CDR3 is TGTGCCAGCAGTTACACCCGGACTAGCGGGACCGGGGAGCTGTTTTTT. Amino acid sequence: CASSYTRTSGTGELFF.

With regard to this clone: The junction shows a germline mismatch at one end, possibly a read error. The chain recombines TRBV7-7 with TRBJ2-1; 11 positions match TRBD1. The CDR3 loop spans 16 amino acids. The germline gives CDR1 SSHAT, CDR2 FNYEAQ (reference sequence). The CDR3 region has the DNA TGTGCTAGCAGCTTTATCTCCGGGACAGGGGGCAATGAGCAGTTCTTC. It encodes CASSFISGTGGNEQFF.

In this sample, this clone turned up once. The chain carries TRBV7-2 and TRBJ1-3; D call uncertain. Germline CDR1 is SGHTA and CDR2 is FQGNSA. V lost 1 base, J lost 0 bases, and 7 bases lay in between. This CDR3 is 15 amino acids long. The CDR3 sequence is CASSLGTDSGNTIYF. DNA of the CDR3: TGTGCCAGCAGCTTAGGGACGGACTCTGGAAACACCATATATTTT.

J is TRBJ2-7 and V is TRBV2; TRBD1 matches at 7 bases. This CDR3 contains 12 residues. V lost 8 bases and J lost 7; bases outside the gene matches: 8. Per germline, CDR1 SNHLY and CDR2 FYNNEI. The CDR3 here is CASGTAPTEQYV. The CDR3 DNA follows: TGTGCCAGCGGGACAGCCCCTACGGAGCAGTACGTC.

The CDR3 DNA is TGCGCCAGCAGTGAGCCCCATTCACCCCTCCACTTT. It yields the protein CASSEPHSPLHF. The chain links TRBV10-1 to TRBJ1-6, with D uncertain. The CDR3 loop spans 12 amino acids. The germline V and J ends were trimmed by 2 bases and 8 bases, with 4 bases remaining between them. Germline loops: CDR1 WNHNN, CDR2 SYGVQD (reference sequence).

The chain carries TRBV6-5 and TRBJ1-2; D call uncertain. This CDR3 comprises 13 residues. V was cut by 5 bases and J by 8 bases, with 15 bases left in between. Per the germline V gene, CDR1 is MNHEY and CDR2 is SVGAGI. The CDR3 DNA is TGTGCCAGCAGTGCGGACGGGTCTCGGGGCTACACCTTC. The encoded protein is CASSADGSRGYTF.

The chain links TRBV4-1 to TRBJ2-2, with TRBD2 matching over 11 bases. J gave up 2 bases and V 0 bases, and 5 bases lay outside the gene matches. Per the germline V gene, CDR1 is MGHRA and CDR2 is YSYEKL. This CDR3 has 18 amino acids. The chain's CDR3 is CASSQDRGLADNTGELFF. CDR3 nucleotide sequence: TGCGCCAGCAGCCAAGATCGGGGACTAGCGGATAACACCGGGGAGCTGTTTTTT.

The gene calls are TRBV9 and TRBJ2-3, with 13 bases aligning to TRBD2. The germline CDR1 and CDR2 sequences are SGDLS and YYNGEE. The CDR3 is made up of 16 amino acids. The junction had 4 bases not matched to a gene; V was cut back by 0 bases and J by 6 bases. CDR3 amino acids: CASSVGGTSGTDTQYF. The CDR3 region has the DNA TGTGCCAGCAGCGTAGGTGGGACTAGCGGGACGGATACGCAGTATTTT.

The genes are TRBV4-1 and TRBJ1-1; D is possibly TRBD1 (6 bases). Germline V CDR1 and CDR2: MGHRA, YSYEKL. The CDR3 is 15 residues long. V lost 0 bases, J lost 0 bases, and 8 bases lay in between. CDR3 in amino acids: CASSQDYRVNTEAFF. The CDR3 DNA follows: TGCGCCAGCAGCCAAGATTACAGGGTGAACACTGAAGCTTTCTTT.

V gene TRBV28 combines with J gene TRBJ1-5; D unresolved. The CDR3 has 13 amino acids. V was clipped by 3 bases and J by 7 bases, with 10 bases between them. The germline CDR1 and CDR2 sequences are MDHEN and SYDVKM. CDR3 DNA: TGTGCCAGCAGTTTGGTTAGGGCCCAGCCCCAGCATTTT. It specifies CASSLVRAQPQHF.

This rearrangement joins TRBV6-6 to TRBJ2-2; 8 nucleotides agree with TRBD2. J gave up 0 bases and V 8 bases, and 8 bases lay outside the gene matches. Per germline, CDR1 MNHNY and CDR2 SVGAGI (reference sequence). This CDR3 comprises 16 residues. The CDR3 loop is CASQPGGRSNTGELFF. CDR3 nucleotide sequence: TGTGCCAGCCAACCGGGCGGGAGGTCGAACACCGGGGAGCTGTTTTTT.

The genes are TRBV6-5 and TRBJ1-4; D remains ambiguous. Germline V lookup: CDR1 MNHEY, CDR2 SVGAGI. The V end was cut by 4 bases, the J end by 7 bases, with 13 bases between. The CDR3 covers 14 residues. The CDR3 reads CASSSFLEGEKLFF. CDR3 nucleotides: TGTGCCAGCAGTTCGTTCCTCGAGGGTGAAAAACTGTTTTTT.

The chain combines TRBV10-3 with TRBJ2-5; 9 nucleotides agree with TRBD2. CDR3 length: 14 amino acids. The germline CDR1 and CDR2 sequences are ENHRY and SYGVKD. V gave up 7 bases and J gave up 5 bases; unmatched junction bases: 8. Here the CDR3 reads CAIKAGGTTETQYF. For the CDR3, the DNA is TGTGCCATCAAAGCGGGGGGCACTACCGAGACCCAGTACTTC.

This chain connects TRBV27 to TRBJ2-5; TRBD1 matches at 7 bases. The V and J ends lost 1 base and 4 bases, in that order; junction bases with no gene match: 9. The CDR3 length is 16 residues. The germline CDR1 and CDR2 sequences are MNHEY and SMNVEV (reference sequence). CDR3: CASSLFPRQGGETQYF. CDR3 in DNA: TGTGCCAGCAGTTTATTCCCCCGACAGGGCGGAGAGACCCAGTACTTC.

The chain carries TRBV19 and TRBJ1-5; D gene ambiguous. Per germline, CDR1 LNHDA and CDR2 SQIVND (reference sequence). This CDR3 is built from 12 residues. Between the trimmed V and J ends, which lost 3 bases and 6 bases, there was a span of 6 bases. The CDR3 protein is CASSIRGQPQHF. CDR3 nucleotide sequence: TGTGCCAGTAGTATTCGGGGTCAGCCCCAGCATTTT.

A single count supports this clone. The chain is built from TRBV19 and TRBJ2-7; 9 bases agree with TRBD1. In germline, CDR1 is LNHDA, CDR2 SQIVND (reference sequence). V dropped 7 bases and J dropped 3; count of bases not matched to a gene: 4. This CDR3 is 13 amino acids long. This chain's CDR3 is CASKRTGDYEQYV. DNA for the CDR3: TGTGCCAGTAAAAGGACAGGGGACTACGAGCAGTACGTC.

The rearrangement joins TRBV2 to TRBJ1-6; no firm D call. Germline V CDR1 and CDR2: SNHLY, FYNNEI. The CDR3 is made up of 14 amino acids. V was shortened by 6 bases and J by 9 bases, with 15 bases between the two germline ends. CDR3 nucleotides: TGTGCCAGCAGATTGACCGGTGTCGGTTCACCCCTCCACTTT. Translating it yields CASRLTGVGSPLHF.

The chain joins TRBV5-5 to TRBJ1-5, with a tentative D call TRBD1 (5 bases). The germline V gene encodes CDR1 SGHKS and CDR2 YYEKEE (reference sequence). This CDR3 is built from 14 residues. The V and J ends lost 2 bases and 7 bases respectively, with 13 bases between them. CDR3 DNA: TGTGCCAGCAGCTTCGGTACGGGGGAACAGCCCCAGCATTTT. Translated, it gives CASSFGTGEQPQHF.

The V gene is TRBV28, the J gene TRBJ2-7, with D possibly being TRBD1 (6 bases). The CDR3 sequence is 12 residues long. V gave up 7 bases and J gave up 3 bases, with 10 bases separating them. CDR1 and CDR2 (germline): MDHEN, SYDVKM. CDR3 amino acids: CASMTGGYEQYF. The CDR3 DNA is TGTGCCAGCATGACAGGCGGCTACGAGCAGTACTTC.